The sequence of this TCR beta chain was determined in a study of blood T cells in healthy people across ages. Worth noting for this clonotype: Its antigen is unidentified.

Total RNA was isolated from each sample in quantities of at least 6 micrograms. Primers used in a second PCR of about 7 to 12 cycles were a sample-barcoded 5' primer and a J-beta primer mix. TCRdb reprocessed the 5' RACE reads via MiXCR and lists one record per CDR3 protein. The top ten clones hold less than 9% of a sample with almost 550,000 distinct CDR3 sequences, less than 25% of them seen once. Germline-derived CDR1 and CDR2 are SGHTA and FQGNSA. The CDR3 has 15 amino acids. V was shortened by 5 bases and J by 0 bases, with 14 bases between the two germline ends. Study-level findings and limits: Strong correlation linked observed beta diversity and percent naive T cells. Naive CD4+ cells and diversity were both higher in long-lived donors than in aged donors.

The sample was also reused in another study, on T cells of mothers and their children. According to that study: Per mother, over 9 million TCR beta CDR3 reads were obtained; per child, approximately 3 million.

The chain recombines TRBV7-2 with TRBJ2-7, with D perhaps matching TRBD1 (6 bases). Material: blood. This receptor was obtained from a boy between 5 and 17 years old in good health. The CDR3 sequence is CASSRPRDNSYEQYF. DNA for the CDR3: TGTGCCAGCAGCCGCCCCCGGGACAACTCCTACGAGCAGTACTTC.